The rows below give T cell receptor beta chains drawn from one sample of a study of blood T cell repertoires in COVID-19. The data were produced by immunoSEQ multiplex PCR, yet TCRdb's version contains in-frame clones alone and is incomplete. Among 100,000 to 150,000 clones listed, about four fifths were seen once. The sample consisted of peripheral blood. The receptors come from a man aged 60 to 69 with acute or convalescent COVID-19. Each CDR3 is given with its conserved first and last residue. A D gene is named only where the DNA matches it firmly. Clone size is shown for a subset of rows, as once, few, many or a class of expanded clone.

J: TRBJ1-1; V: TRBV5-8; size: once; D: TRBD1; CDR3: CASSQTGFLTEAFF; DNA: TGTGCCAGCAGTCAGACAGGGTTTCTCACTGAAGCTTTCTTT
J: TRBJ2-1; V: TRBV28; size: NA; D: NA; CDR3: CASLKSAANEQFF; DNA: TGTGCCAGCCTAAAATCGGCAGCGAATGAGCAGTTCTTC
J: TRBJ2-2; V: TRBV6-5; size: once; D: TRBD1; CDR3: CASSRQGNTGELFF; DNA: TGTGCCAGCAGTCGACAGGGGAACACCGGGGAGCTGTTTTTT
J: TRBJ2-3; V: TRBV19; size: NA; D: NA; CDR3: CASSIGQGTDTQYF; DNA: TGTGCCAGTAGTATAGGGCAGGGCACAGATACGCAGTATTTT
J: TRBJ2-1; V: TRBV6-2/TRBV6-3; size: NA; D: TRBD2; CDR3: CASSLRLAEQPYNEQFF; DNA: TGTGCCAGCAGTCTCCGACTAGCGGAACAACCCTACAATGAGCAGTTCTTC
J: TRBJ2-1; V: TRBV6-5; size: NA; D: NA; CDR3: CASSYGGNNEQFF; DNA: TGTGCCAGCAGTTATGGAGGGAACAATGAGCAGTTCTTC
J: TRBJ1-6; V: TRBV28; size: NA; D: TRBD1; CDR3: CASSPGDRNSPLHF; DNA: TGTGCCAGCAGCCCAGGGGACAGAAATTCACCCCTCCACTTT
J: TRBJ1-1; V: TRBV28; size: NA; D: TRBD1; CDR3: CASSTVTGGFTEAFF; DNA: TGTGCCAGCAGTACCGTGACAGGGGGCTTCACTGAAGCTTTCTTT
J: TRBJ2-7; V: TRBV30; size: NA; D: NA; CDR3: CAWRPTGSRIGEQYF; DNA: TGTGCCTGGCGCCCAACCGGGAGTAGGATTGGCGAGCAGTACTTC
J: TRBJ2-1; V: TRBV18; size: NA; D: TRBD2; CDR3: CASSPTGTSGNNEQFF; DNA: TGTGCCAGCTCCCCCACCGGGACTAGCGGGAACAATGAGCAGTTCTTC
J: TRBJ2-7; V: TRBV27; size: NA; D: TRBD1; CDR3: CASSYRQGESYEQYF; DNA: TGTGCCAGCAGTTACCGACAGGGGGAATCCTACGAGCAGTACTTC
J: TRBJ2-7; V: TRBV28; size: NA; D: NA; CDR3: CASNVRGSPYEQYF; DNA: TGTGCCAGCAATGTAAGAGGATCCCCCTACGAGCAGTACTTC
J: TRBJ1-5; V: TRBV6-2/TRBV6-3; size: NA; D: NA; CDR3: CASSPRDQPQHF; DNA: TGTGCCAGCAGCCCCCGCGATCAGCCCCAGCATTTT
J: TRBJ2-1; V: TRBV5-1; size: NA; D: TRBD2; CDR3: CASSRTSGTYNEQFF; DNA: TGCGCCAGCAGCCGGACTAGCGGGACCTACAATGAGCAGTTCTTC
J: TRBJ2-1; V: TRBV7-8; size: NA; D: TRBD1; CDR3: CASSLPGQGAYNEQFF; DNA: TGTGCCAGCAGCTTACCGGGACAGGGGGCATACAATGAGCAGTTCTTC
J: TRBJ1-3; V: TRBV21-1; size: NA; D: NA; CDR3: CASTEGGGPGFNSGNTIYF; DNA: TGTGCCAGCACCGAAGGGGGAGGGCCTGGTTTTAACTCTGGAAACACCATATATTTT
J: TRBJ2-5; V: TRBV27; size: NA; D: TRBD1; CDR3: CASSSGDRGSETQYF; DNA: TGTGCCAGCAGTTCGGGGGACAGGGGGTCGGAGACCCAGTACTTC
J: TRBJ2-6; V: TRBV5-4; size: NA; D: TRBD1; CDR3: CASTQGAGVSGANVLTF; DNA: TGTGCCAGCACCCAGGGGGCGGGCGTCTCTGGGGCCAACGTCCTGACTTTC